This T cell receptor beta chain was captured by sequencing in a study of CD8 T cells in Susac syndrome. CD8+ and CD4+ T cells circulating in blood were sequenced for TCR beta. The multiple sclerosis controls were treatment-naive patients, and their relapsing-remitting disease was stable or active. TEMRA cells were FACS-enriched and CD8+ and CD4+ T cells negatively isolated. Roughly 0.45 to 1 ug RNA was reverse transcribed with random hexamers. With immunoSEQ multiplex PCR, TCR beta CDR3 was amplified across 54 Vbeta and 13 Jbeta. Each CDR3 protein gets one entry after TCRdb re-called the immunoSEQ multiplex PCR reads with MiXCR. The sample has 250,000 or so distinct CDR3 sequences; 85% to 95% are singletons. Germline loops: CDR1 DFQATT, CDR2 SNEGSKA (reference sequence). The CDR3 length is 14 residues. Unmatched junction bases numbered 11, after V lost 6 bases and J lost 4 bases.

Specimen: CD4+ T cells from PBMCs. This clonotype was obtained from a human donor with multiple sclerosis. This chain connects TRBV20-1 to TRBJ1-1; 7 bases fit TRBD1. This chain's CDR3 is CSAKNPTGITEAFF. DNA of the CDR3: TGCAGTGCCAAGAACCCGACAGGGATCACTGAAGCTTTCTTT.